The 23 T cell receptor beta chains listed next were all sequenced from one sample in a study of shared clonotypes between healthy human individuals. This table comes from immunoSEQ multiplex PCR, and its TCRdb copy is limited to in-frame clones, with some not included. Counted here are millions of clones, about 95% occurring once; the ten biggest clones make up about 1.1%. Selected positively for CCR7 and CD45RO-negative, naive CD8 cells excluded terminally differentiated effector memory CD45RA+ cells. The sequencing input was naive CD8+ T cells sorted from blood. The receptors derive from a man younger than 35 in good health.

This chain uses TRBV6-5 with TRBJ2-7, with D perhaps matching TRBD2 (6 bases). This CDR3 contains 14 residues. Trimming took off 4 bases at V and 1 base at J, with 11 bases between the two ends. Germline assignment: CDR1 MNHEY and CDR2 SVGAGI. Written as DNA, the CDR3 is TGTGCCAGCAGTTTGGGACTGGCGTCCTACGAGCAGTACTTC. Amino acid sequence: CASSLGLASYEQYF.

The chain links TRBV7-9 to TRBJ1-2; TRBD1 matches at 7 bases. Germline CDR1 is SEHNR and CDR2 is FQNEAQ (reference sequence). V shed 5 bases and J 3 bases; nucleotides not matched to a gene: 15. The CDR3 length is 17 residues. CDR3: CASSKQGHTESYYGYTF. The CDR3 DNA sequence: TGTGCCAGCAGCAAACAGGGGCACACTGAGTCTTACTATGGCTACACCTTC.

The chain joins TRBV7-9 to TRBJ1-4, with a weak D call TRBD1 (5 bases). Germline CDR1 SEHNR, CDR2 FQNEAQ (reference sequence). The CDR3 totals 15 residues. Trimming stripped 8 bases from V and 7 bases from J, with 20 bases between. The CDR3 sequence is CASSPRSGKGEKLFF. The CDR3 coding sequence is TGTGCCAGCTCACCCCGATCAGGGAAGGGTGAAAAACTGTTTTTT. The variable domain in full, with the rest retrieved from reference TRBV7-9 and TRBJ1-4, is DTGVSQNPRHKITKRGQNVTFRCDPISEHNRLYWYRQTLGQGPEFLTYFQNEAQLEKSRLLSDRFSAERPKGSFSTLEIQRTEQGDSAMYLCASSPRSGKGEKLFFGSGTQLSVL.

CDR3 DNA sequence: TGCGCCAGCAGCCCCACGGGAAACACAGATACGCAGTATTTT. This codes for CASSPTGNTDTQYF. The rearrangement uses TRBV5-1 and TRBJ2-3; a possible D gene is TRBD2 (5 bases). There are 14 residues in the CDR3. Germline values: CDR1 SGHRS, CDR2 YFSETQ. V was cut by 4 bases and J by 2 bases, with 11 bases left in between.

This chain joins TRBV6-6 and TRBJ2-1; D is ambiguous. The CDR3 runs to 16 residues. Trimming stripped 6 bases from V and 0 bases from J, with 15 bases between. The germline V gene encodes CDR1 MNHNY and CDR2 SVGAGI (reference sequence). CDR3 sequence (DNA): TGTGCCAGCAGCCGGCAGTTTCACGGCTCCTACAATGAGCAGTTCTTC. Residues: CASSRQFHGSYNEQFF.

This chain connects TRBV7-6 to TRBJ2-7; D ambiguous. This CDR3 is 15 amino acids long. The germline CDR1 and CDR2 sequences are SGHVS and FNYEAQ. V was clipped by 1 base and J by 2 bases, with 12 bases between them. The CDR3 DNA reads as TGTGCCAGCAGCTTAGAGGCGGCAGAAACCTACGAGCAGTACTTC. Translation gives CASSLEAAETYEQYF.

This chain connects TRBV6-5 to TRBJ2-5, with 14 bases aligning to TRBD2. Per germline, CDR1 MNHEY and CDR2 SVGAGI. V gave up 5 bases and J gave up 4 bases; unmatched junction bases: 3. This CDR3 is 15 amino acids long. This chain's CDR3 is CASSNGLAGGETQYF. CDR3 DNA sequence: TGTGCCAGCAGTAACGGACTAGCGGGGGGAGAGACCCAGTACTTC.

The chain carries TRBV7-9 and TRBJ2-7; the D is unclear. V dropped 6 bases and J dropped 11 bases, with 20 bases sitting between them. CDR1 is SEHNR and CDR2 is FQNEAQ in the germline V gene (reference sequence). This CDR3 spans 13 amino acids. The CDR3 region has the DNA TGTGCCAGCAGTACCTACGCGGCCGAAAAAGAGTACTTC. This sequence encodes CASSTYAAEKEYF.

Of note for this clone: This specimen includes other DNA sequences encoding the same CDR3. This chain connects TRBV7-3 to TRBJ1-6; D unclear. The length of the CDR3 is 13 residues. V was trimmed by 1 base and J by 7 bases, leaving 5 bases between them. In germline, CDR1 is SGHTA, CDR2 FQGTGA. The CDR3 nucleotides read TGTGCCAGCAGCTTAATTGGGAATTCACCCCTCCACTTT. Translating gives CASSLIGNSPLHF.

V usage is TRBV6-1 and J usage is TRBJ2-3, with D tentatively TRBD2 (6 bases). This CDR3 has 17 residues. The germline V and J ends were trimmed by 1 base and 4 bases, with 18 bases remaining between them. CDR1 and CDR2 from the germline V gene are MNHNS and SASEGT. The CDR3 protein is CASSEDPGDWVPDTQYF. In nucleotides, the CDR3 is TGTGCCAGCAGTGAAGACCCGGGGGACTGGGTTCCAGATACGCAGTATTTT.

The CDR3 nucleotides are TGTGCCAGCAGTTACTCGATGCAACTAGCCCCCAATGAGCAGTTCTTC. It translates to CASSYSMQLAPNEQFF. This chain connects TRBV6-5 to TRBJ2-1, with a weak D call TRBD2 (6 bases). Looked up from germline, CDR1 is MNHEY and CDR2 is SVGAGI. V was pared by 0 bases and J by 6 bases, with 15 bases between. The CDR3 spans 16 residues.

The chain recombines TRBV19 with TRBJ1-1; a weak D match, TRBD1 (6 bases). The germline V and J ends were trimmed by 5 bases and 0 bases, with 10 bases remaining between them. The length of the CDR3 is 14 residues. CDR1 is LNHDA, CDR2 SQIVND, per germline (reference sequence). The CDR3 DNA reads TGTGCCAGTAGTCTGACAGGTTTGAACACTGAAGCTTTCTTT. Protein: CASSLTGLNTEAFF.

V is TRBV5-4 and J is TRBJ2-3, with D possibly being TRBD2 (6 bases). CDR1 SGHNT and CDR2 YYREEE come from the germline V gene (reference sequence). CDR3 length: 14 amino acids. Trimming left V 0 bases short and J 6 bases short, with 11 bases between. CDR3 nucleotides: TGTGCCAGCAGCTTGGCCCCAGGAGGGGATACGCAGTATTTT. Its translation is CASSLAPGGDTQYF.

The chain carries TRBV5-7 and TRBJ2-5; the D is unclear. TRBV5-7 is recorded as an ORF, its role being uncertain. V shed 4 bases and J shed 0 bases, with 7 bases lying between them. This CDR3 comprises 13 residues. The CDR3 protein is CASSLTDQETQYF. CDR3 in DNA: TGTGCCAGCAGCCTGACGGACCAAGAGACCCAGTACTTC.

The V call is TRBV11-2, the J call TRBJ2-3; D may correspond to TRBD1 or TRBD2 (6 bases each). CDR3 size: 17 residues. Germline-derived CDR1 and CDR2 are SGHAT and FQNNGV. Between the trimmed V and J ends, which lost 5 bases and 0 bases, there was a span of 18 bases. The CDR3: CASSQRGAIPSTDTQYF. In DNA form, the CDR3 reads TGTGCCAGCAGCCAGAGGGGGGCTATTCCTAGCACAGATACGCAGTATTTT.

The rearrangement joins TRBV7-6 to TRBJ2-7; D is unclear. CDR1 and CDR2 (germline): SGHVS, FNYEAQ. The CDR3 runs to 14 residues. V was trimmed by 2 bases and J by 5 bases, leaving 13 bases between them. Here the CDR3 reads CASSLSSLQDEQYF. CDR3 DNA: TGTGCCAGCAGCTTATCGAGTCTCCAAGACGAGCAGTACTTC.

The gene calls are TRBV7-6 and TRBJ2-2, with 8 bases fitting TRBD1. The germline CDR1 and CDR2 sequences are SGHVS and FNYEAQ. Unmatched junction bases numbered 9, after V lost 5 bases and J lost 4 bases. There are 16 residues in the CDR3. The CDR3: CASSPRTGRTTGELFF. In DNA form, the CDR3 reads TGTGCCAGCAGCCCGAGGACAGGGCGGACCACCGGGGAGCTGTTTTTT.

V usage is TRBV27 and J usage is TRBJ1-4; 7 nucleotides agree with TRBD1. This CDR3 has 15 residues. CDR1 is MNHEY and CDR2 is SMNVEV in the germline V gene (reference sequence). Trimming cost V 6 bases and J 5 bases; bases outside gene matches: 9. CDR3 region: CASRQGIGSNEKLFF. In DNA form, the CDR3 reads TGTGCCAGCAGACAGGGGATTGGTTCGAATGAAAAACTGTTTTTT. The full variable domain, completed using reference TRBV27 and TRBJ1-4, is EAQVTQNPRYLITVTGKKLTVTCSQNMNHEYMSWYRQDPGLGLRQIYYSMNVEVTDKGDVPEGYKVSRKEKRNFPLILESPSPNQTSLYFCASRQGIGSNEKLFFGSGTQLSVL.

This clone has just one count. The chain has TRBV10-2 and TRBJ2-5; TRBD2 might be the D (7 bases). The CDR3 is 15 amino acids. CDR1 is WSHSY and CDR2 is SAAADI in the germline V gene. V shed 2 bases and J shed 4 bases, with 14 bases lying between them. The CDR3 DNA is TGCGCCAGCAGTGAGAGGGGGGGGGCCGTAGAGACCCAGTACTTC. Its protein product is CASSERGGAVETQYF.

As for this clone: The same CDR3 also results from other DNA sequences found in this sample. The chain couples TRBV2 to TRBJ1-3; D remains unclear. CDR3 length: 15 residues. Trimming pared 1 base from V and 0 bases from J, leaving 7 bases between. The V gene's germline CDR1 is SNHLY and CDR2 FYNNEI. CDR3 nucleotides: TGTGCCAGCAGTGAAGGAGGGAGCTCTGGAAACACCATATATTTT. It translates to CASSEGGSSGNTIYF.

This chain uses TRBV7-8 with TRBJ2-1; 7 nucleotides agree with TRBD2. Trimming at V came to 4 bases and at J to 9 bases, leaving 15 bases not matched to a gene. This CDR3 comprises 16 residues. CDR1 and CDR2 (germline): SGHVS, FQNEAQ. The CDR3 bases are TGTGCCAGCAGCTCATTCCCAAGAAAGACTAGCAGTGAGCAGTTCTTC. It encodes CASSSFPRKTSSEQFF.

V is TRBV28 and J is TRBJ2-7; 11 nucleotides align to TRBD1. Germline CDR1 reads MDHEN; CDR2 reads SYDVKM. This CDR3 is 15 amino acids long. The V and J ends lost 3 bases and 6 bases, in that order; junction bases with no gene match: 7. CDR3 bases: TGTGCCAGCAGTTTCCCCCGGGACAGGGGGGTCGAGCAGTACTTC. Amino acids: CASSFPRDRGVEQYF.

This chain joins TRBV2 and TRBJ2-2; D not certain. The V gene lost 9 bases and the J gene lost 7 bases, with 18 bases spanning the gap. Germline CDR1 is SNHLY and CDR2 is FYNNEI. This CDR3 is 14 amino acids long. The CDR3 sequence is CASGPVRTLGELFF. In DNA, the CDR3 is TGTGCCAGTGGTCCAGTCCGAACACTCGGGGAGCTGTTTTTT.